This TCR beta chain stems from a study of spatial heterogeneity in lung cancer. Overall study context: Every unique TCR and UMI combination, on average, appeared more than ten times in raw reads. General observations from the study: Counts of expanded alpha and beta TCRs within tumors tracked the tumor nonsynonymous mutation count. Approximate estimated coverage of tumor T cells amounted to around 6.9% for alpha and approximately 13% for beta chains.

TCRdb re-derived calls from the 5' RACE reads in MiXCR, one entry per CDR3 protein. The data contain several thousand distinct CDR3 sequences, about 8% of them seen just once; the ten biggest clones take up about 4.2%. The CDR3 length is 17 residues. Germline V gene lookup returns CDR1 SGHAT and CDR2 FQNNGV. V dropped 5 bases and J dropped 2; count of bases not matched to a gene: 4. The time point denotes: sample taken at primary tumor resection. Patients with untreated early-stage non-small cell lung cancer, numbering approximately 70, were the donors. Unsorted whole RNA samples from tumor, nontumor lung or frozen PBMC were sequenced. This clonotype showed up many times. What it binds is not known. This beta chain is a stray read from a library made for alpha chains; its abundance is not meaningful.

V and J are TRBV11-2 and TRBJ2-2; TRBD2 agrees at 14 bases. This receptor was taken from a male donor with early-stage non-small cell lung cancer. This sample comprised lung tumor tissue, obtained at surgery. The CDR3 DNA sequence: TGTGCCAGCAGCCGCGGGACTAGCGGGAGAAACACCGGGGAGCTGTTTTTT. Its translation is CASSRGTSGRNTGELFF.